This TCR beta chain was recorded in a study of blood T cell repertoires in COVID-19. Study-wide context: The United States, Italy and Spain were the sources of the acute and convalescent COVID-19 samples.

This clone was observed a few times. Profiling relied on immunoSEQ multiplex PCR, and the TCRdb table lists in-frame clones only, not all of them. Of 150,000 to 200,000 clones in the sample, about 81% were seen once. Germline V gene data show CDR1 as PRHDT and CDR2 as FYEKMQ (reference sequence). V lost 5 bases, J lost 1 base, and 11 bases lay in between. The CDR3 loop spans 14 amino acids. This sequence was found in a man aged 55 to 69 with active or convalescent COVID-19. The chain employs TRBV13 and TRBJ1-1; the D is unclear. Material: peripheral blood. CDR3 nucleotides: TGTGCCAGCAGCCCCCGTGGAGCGAACACTGAAGCTTTCTTT. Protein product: CASSPRGANTEAFF. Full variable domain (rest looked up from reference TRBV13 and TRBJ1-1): AAGVIQSPRHLIKEKRETATLKCYPIPRHDTVYWYQQGPGQDPQFLISFYEKMQSDKGSIPDRFSAQQFSDYHSELNMSSLELGDSALYFCASSPRGANTEAFFGQGTRLTVV.